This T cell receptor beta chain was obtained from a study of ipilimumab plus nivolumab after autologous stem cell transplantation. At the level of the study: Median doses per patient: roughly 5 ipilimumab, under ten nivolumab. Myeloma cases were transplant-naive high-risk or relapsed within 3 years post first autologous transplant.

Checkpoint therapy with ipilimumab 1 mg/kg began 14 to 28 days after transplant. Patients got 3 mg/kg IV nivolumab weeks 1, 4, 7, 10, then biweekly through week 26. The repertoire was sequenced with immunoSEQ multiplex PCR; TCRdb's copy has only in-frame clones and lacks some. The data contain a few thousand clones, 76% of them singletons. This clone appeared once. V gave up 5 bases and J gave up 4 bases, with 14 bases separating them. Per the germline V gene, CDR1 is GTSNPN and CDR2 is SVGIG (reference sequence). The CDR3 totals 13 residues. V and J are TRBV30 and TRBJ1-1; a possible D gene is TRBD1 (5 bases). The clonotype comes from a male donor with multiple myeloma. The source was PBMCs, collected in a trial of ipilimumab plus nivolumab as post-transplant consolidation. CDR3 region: CAWVGTGATEAFF. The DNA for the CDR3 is TGTGCCTGGGTTGGAACAGGAGCCACTGAAGCTTTCTTT.